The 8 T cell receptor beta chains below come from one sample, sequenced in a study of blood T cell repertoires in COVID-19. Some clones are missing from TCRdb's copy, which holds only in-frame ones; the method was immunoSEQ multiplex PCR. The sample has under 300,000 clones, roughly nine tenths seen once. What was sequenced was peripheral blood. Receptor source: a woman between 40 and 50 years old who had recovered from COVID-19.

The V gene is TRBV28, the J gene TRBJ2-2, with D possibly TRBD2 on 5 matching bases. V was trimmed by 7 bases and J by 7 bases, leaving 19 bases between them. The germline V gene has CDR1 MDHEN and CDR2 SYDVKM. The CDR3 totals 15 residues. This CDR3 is CASTTSFAGSGELFF. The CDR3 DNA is TGTGCCAGCACCACTTCGTTTGCGGGTAGCGGGGAGCTGTTTTTT. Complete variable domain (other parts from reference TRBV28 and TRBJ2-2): DVKVTQSSRYLVKRTGEKVFLECVQDMDHENMFWYRQDPGLGLRLIYFSYDVKMKEKGDIPEGYSVSREKKERFSLILESASTNQTSMYLCASTTSFAGSGELFFGEGSRLTVL.

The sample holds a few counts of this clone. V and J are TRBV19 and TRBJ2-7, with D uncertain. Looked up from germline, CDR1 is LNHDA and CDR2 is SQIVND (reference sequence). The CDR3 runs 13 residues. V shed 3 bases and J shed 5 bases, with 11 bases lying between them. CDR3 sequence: CASSISVRDEQYF. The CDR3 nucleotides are TGTGCCAGTAGTATCTCGGTCCGGGACGAGCAGTACTTC.

CDR3 residues: CASSAQVTEAFF. The DNA for the CDR3 is TGTGCCAGCAGCGCACAAGTCACTGAAGCTTTCTTT. This chain connects TRBV7-6 to TRBJ1-1; D is undetermined. The CDR3 length is 12 residues. Per the germline V gene, CDR1 is SGHVS and CDR2 is FNYEAQ. V lost 5 bases, J lost 4 bases, and 8 bases lay in between.

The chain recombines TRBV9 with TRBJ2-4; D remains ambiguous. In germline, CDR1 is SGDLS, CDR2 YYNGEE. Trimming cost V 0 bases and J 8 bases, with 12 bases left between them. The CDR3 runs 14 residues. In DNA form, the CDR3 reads TGTGCCAGCAGCGTAGGAGGTTTCATGGACATTCAGTACTTC. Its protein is CASSVGGFMDIQYF.

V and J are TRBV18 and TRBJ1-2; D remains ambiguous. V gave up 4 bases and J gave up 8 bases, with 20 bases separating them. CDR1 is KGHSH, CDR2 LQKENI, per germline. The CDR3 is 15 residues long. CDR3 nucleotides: TGTGCCAGCTCACAACCCACAGCGGACGGCGAAGGCTACACCTTC. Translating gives CASSQPTADGEGYTF.

CDR3 coding DNA: TGTGCCAGCAGCTTGGGAGCGGGAGGGCCCCATGAGCAGTTCTTC. Protein product: CASSLGAGGPHEQFF. The gene calls are TRBV11-2 and TRBJ2-1, with 10 positions matching TRBD2. V lost 3 bases and J lost 8; bases outside the gene matches: 7. Germline V gene data show CDR1 as SGHAT and CDR2 as FQNNGV. The CDR3 spans 15 residues.

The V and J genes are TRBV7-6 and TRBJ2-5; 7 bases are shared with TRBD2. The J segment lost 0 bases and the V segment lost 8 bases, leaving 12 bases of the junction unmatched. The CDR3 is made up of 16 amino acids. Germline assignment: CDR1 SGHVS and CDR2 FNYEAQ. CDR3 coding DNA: TGTGCCAGCGGGGGGGGACGGTCTTCGTACCAAGAGACCCAGTACTTC. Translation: CASGGGRSSYQETQYF.

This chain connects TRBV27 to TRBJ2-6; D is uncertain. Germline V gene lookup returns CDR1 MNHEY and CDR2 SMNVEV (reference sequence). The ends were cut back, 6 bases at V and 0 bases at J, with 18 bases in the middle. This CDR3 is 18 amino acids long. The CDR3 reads CASSLPRHEASGANVLTF. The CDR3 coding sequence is TGTGCCAGCAGCCTCCCCCGACACGAAGCCTCTGGGGCCAACGTCCTGACTTTC.